This is a list of T cell receptor beta chains from one sample in a study of cytomegalovirus exposure and HLA in healthy donors. TCRdb's table, derived via immunoSEQ multiplex PCR, lists solely in-frame clones and lacks some. The table includes just under 95,000 clones, over 70% detected once. Sequenced sample: PBMCs. Every receptor here comes from a girl aged 2-15 years in good health and CMV-seropositive. CDR3s include the opening cysteine and the closing phenylalanine or tryptophan. A D gene is named only where the DNA matches it firmly. The size of a clone is reported for some rows only, either as once, few or many, or as a class for expanded clones.

CDR3,DNA,D,J,V,size
CASSVVGSLNYGYTF,TGTGCCAGCAGTGTAGTGGGCAGCCTGAACTATGGCTACACCTTC,-,TRBJ1-2,TRBV6-1,-
CASSMNPGVAMQFF,TGTGCCAGTAGTATGAATCCAGGGGTGGCCATGCAGTTCTTC,-,TRBJ2-1,TRBV19,-
CASRLGTGTYEQYF,TGTGCCAGCAGACTAGGGACAGGGACCTACGAGCAGTACTTC,TRBD1,TRBJ2-7,TRBV25-1,-
CASSFSGTLATGSNQPQHF,TGTGCCAGCAGTTTCTCCGGGACACTCGCTACAGGGAGCAATCAGCCCCAGCATTTT,-,TRBJ1-5,TRBV28,-
CASSLTGPETQYF,TGTGCCAGCAGTTTAACAGGGCCAGAGACCCAGTACTTC,-,TRBJ2-5,TRBV6-6,few
CAWSRGSGRGANVLTF,TGTGCCTGGAGTAGAGGGAGCGGGCGGGGGGCCAACGTCCTGACTTTC,-,TRBJ2-6,TRBV30,-
CASSLTRDRGHEQYF,TGTGCCAGCAGCTTAACTCGGGACAGGGGCCACGAGCAGTACTTC,TRBD1,TRBJ2-7,TRBV7-3,once
CASSQDRSGDTEAFF,TGCGCCAGCAGCCAAGATAGGTCGGGGGACACTGAAGCTTTCTTT,-,TRBJ1-1,TRBV4-1,-
CSVERGAARPRKTQYF,TGCAGCGTTGAAAGGGGTGCGGCTCGTCCTCGGAAGACCCAGTACTTC,-,TRBJ2-5,TRBV29-1,-
CASSFGDRGAYGYTF,TGTGCCAGCAGCTTCGGCGACAGGGGTGCCTATGGCTACACCTTC,TRBD1,TRBJ1-2,TRBV7-9,once
CASTEIRGPGEQYF,TGTGCCAGCACCGAAATTAGGGGCCCTGGCGAGCAGTACTTC,-,TRBJ2-7,TRBV7-8,once
CASSLLAGLYNEQFF,TGTGCCAGCAGCCTACTAGCGGGTCTTTACAATGAGCAGTTCTTC,TRBD2,TRBJ2-1,TRBV7-9,-
CASSPDRALMNTEAFF,TGTGCCAGCAGCCCGGACAGGGCTTTAATGAACACTGAAGCTTTCTTT,TRBD1,TRBJ1-1,TRBV7-9,-
CASSKYLTQYF,TGTGCCAGTAGTAAATACCTAACGCAGTATTTT,-,TRBJ2-3,TRBV19,-
CSVGRQGTSGDTQYF,TGCAGCGTCGGACGTCAGGGGACCTCTGGAGATACGCAGTATTTT,-,TRBJ2-3,TRBV29-1,-
CASSLSDRAGANVLTF,TGTGCCAGCAGCTTGTCCGACAGGGCTGGGGCCAACGTCCTGACTTTC,TRBD1,TRBJ2-6,TRBV5-5,few
CASSFSGAAHSNQPQHF,TGTGCCAGCAGTTTTTCAGGGGCGGCTCATAGCAATCAGCCCCAGCATTTT,-,TRBJ1-5,TRBV27,-
CASSLAASYEQYF,TGTGCCAGCAGTCTCGCGGCATCCTACGAGCAGTACTTC,-,TRBJ2-7,TRBV6-5,-
CASSLGGGEEKLFF,TGTGCCAGCAGCTTAGGAGGGGGTGAAGAAAAACTGTTTTTT,-,TRBJ1-4,TRBV7-9,-
CASTDPSGGNGYTF,TGTGCCAGTACGGACCCCTCAGGGGGCAATGGCTACACCTTC,TRBD1,TRBJ1-2,TRBV19,few
CKASGSYEQYF,TGCAAAGCTAGCGGCTCCTACGAGCAGTACTTC,TRBD2,TRBJ2-7,TRBV20-1,-
CASSRGHNSNQPQHF,TGTGCCAGCAGCCGCGGACATAATAGCAATCAGCCCCAGCATTTT,-,TRBJ1-5,TRBV5-6,-
CASRAQALSGEQYF,TGTGCCAGCAGGGCACAGGCGCTGTCGGGCGAGCAGTACTTC,-,TRBJ2-7,TRBV6-5,-
CASSPMSGITDTQYF,TGTGCCAGCAGCCCCATGTCCGGGATCACAGATACGCAGTATTTT,-,TRBJ2-3,TRBV7-2,-